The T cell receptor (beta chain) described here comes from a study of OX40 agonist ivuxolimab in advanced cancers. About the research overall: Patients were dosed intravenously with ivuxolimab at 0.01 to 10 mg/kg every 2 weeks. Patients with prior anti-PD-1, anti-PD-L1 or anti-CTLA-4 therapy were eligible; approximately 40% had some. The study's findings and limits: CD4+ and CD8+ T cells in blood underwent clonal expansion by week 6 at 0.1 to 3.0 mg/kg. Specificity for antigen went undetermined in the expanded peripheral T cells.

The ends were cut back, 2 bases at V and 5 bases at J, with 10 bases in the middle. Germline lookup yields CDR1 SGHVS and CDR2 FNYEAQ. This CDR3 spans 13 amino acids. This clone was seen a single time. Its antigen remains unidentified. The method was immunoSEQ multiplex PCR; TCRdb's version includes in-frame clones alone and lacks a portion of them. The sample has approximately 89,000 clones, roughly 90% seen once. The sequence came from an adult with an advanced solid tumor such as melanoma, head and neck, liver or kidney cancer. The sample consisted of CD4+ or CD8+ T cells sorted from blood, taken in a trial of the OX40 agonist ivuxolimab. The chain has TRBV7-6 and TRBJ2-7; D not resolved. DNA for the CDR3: TGTGCCAGCAGCTTAAGTCTTAATGACGAGCAGTACTTC. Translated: CASSLSLNDEQYF.